The clone carrying this T cell receptor (beta chain) was detected once. Germline CDR1 is SNHLY and CDR2 is FYNNEI. Trimming took off 6 bases at V and 5 bases at J, with 13 bases between the two ends. CDR3 size: 14 residues. This sample was taken from a study of blood T cell repertoires in COVID-19. Looking at the study overall: Acute-phase and convalescent COVID-19 samples originated in the United States, Italy and Spain. Sample material is recorded as cDNA or gDNA derived from T cells, B-cell-depleted T cells, or PBMCs.

Per the original methods: Amplifying reference gene primers gave estimates of nucleated cell counts. Profiling relied on immunoSEQ multiplex PCR, and the TCRdb table lists in-frame clones only, not all of them. D and trimming come from the DNA, and the V and J calls and clone size come from that table. The profile covers about 210,000 clones, with more than 70% appearing a single time and roughly 7.6% taken by the ten largest. Sequenced input: peripheral blood. This clonotype was obtained from a woman aged 50 to 60 with acute or convalescent COVID-19. This rearrangement joins TRBV2 to TRBJ2-2; D may be TRBD2 (6 bases). As DNA, the CDR3 is TGTGCCAGCAGGCGGACTACTGCTACCGGGGAGCTGTTTTTT. Protein sequence: CASRRTTATGELFF.